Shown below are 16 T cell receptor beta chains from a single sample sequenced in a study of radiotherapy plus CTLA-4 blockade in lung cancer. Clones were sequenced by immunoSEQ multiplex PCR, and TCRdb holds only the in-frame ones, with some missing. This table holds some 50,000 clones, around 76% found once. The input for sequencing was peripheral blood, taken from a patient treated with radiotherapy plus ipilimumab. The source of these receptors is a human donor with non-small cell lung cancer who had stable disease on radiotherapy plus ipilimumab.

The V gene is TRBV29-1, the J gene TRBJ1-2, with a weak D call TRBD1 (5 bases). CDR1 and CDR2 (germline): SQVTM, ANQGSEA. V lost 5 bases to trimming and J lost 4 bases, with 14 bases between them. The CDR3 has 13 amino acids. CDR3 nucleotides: TGCAGCGTTCTACACAGGAGGAGCTATGGCTACACCTTC. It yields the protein CSVLHRRSYGYTF.

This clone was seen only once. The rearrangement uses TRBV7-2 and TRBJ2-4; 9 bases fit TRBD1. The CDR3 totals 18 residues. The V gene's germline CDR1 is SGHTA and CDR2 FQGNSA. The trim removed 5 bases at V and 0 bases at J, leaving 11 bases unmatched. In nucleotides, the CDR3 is TGTGCCAGCAGCCTGGGACAGGGACAATCCTTAGCCAAAAACATTCAGTACTTC. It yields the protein CASSLGQGQSLAKNIQYF.

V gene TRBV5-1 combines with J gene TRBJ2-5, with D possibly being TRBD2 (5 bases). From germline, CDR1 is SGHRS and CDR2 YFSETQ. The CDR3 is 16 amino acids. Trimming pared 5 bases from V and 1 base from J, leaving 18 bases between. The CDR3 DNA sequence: TGCGCCAGCAGACCCTCCAAGCGGCCCTTCCAAGAGACCCAGTACTTC. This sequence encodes CASRPSKRPFQETQYF.

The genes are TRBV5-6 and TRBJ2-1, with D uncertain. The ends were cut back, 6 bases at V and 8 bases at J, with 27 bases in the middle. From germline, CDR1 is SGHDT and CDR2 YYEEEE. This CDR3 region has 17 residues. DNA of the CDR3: TGTGCCAGCACCAACTATCAGGAGAACCTTCCTACGGATGAGCAGTTCTTC. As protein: CASTNYQENLPTDEQFF.

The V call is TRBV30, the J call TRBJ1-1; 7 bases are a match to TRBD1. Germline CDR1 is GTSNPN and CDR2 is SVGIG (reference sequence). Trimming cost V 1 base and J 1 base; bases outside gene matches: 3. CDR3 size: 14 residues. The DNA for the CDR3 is TGTGCCTGGAGTGCCGGGACAGCGAACACTGAAGCTTTCTTT. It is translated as CAWSAGTANTEAFF.

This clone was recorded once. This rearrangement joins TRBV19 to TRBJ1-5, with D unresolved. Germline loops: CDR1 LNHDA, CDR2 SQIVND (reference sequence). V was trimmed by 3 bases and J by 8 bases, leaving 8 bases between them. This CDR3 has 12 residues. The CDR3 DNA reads TGTGCCAGTAGTATTGAGAGCAAGCCCCAGCATTTT. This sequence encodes CASSIESKPQHF.

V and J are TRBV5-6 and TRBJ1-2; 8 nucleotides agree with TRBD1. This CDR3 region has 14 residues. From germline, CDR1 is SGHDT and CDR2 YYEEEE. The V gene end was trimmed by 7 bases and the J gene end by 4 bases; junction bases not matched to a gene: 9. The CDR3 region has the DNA TGTGCCAGCCTACTGACAGGGGTAGGCTATGGCTACACCTTC. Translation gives CASLLTGVGYGYTF.

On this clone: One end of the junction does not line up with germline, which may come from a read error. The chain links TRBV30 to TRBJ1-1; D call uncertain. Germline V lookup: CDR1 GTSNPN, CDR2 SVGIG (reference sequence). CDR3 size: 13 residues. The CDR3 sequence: CAWSRRETKTLGF. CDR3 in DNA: TGTGCCTGGAGCCGACGAGAGACCAAAACGCTGGGCTTT.

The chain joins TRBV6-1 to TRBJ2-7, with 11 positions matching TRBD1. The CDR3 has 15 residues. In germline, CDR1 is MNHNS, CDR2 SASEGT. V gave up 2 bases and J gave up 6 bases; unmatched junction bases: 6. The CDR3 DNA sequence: TGTGCCAGCAGTGAAAGGGACAGGGGGTCGGCCGAGCAGTACGTC. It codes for CASSERDRGSAEQYV.

This chain's CDR3 is CAWRAGPGGNSPLHF. Here the CDR3 DNA reads TGTGCCTGGAGGGCAGGCCCCGGTGGGAATTCACCCCTCCACTTT. The V and J genes are TRBV30 and TRBJ1-6; no definite D call. Trimming took 3 bases from V and 7 from J, leaving 16 bases between them. CDR1 GTSNPN and CDR2 SVGIG come from the germline V gene (reference sequence). The CDR3 is 15 residues long.

For the CDR3, the DNA is TGTGCCAGCAGCCAAGCGGGACAGTTGAGGACCCAGTACTTC. As protein: CASSQAGQLRTQYF. The chain joins TRBV14 to TRBJ2-5, with 7 nucleotides matching TRBD1. The ends lost 1 base at V and 7 bases at J; junction bases unmatched: 6. The CDR3 runs 14 residues. Germline V gene data show CDR1 as SGHDN and CDR2 as FVKESK.

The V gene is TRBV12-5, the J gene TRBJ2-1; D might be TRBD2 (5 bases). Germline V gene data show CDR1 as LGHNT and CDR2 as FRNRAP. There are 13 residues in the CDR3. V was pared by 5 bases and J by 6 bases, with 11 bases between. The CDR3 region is CASGPWESNEQFF. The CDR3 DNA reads TGTGCTAGTGGTCCCTGGGAGTCCAATGAGCAGTTCTTC.

This chain's CDR3 is CASSSGQFNSPLHF. The CDR3 DNA follows: TGTGCCAGCAGCTCGGGACAGTTTAATTCACCCCTCCACTTT. The chain uses TRBV7-9 and TRBJ1-6; TRBD1 matches at 7 bases. V shed 4 bases, J shed 6 bases, and the junction held 3 bases outside the gene matches. This CDR3 is 14 amino acids long. CDR1 and CDR2 from the germline V gene are SEHNR and FQNEAQ (reference sequence).

The CDR3 DNA is TGTGCCAGCAGTTTGGTAGGAGGAGACACTGAAGCTTTCTTT. As protein: CASSLVGGDTEAFF. The rearrangement joins TRBV28 to TRBJ1-1, with D uncertain. Germline assignment: CDR1 MDHEN and CDR2 SYDVKM. This CDR3 is 14 amino acids long. Trimming stripped 3 bases from V and 3 bases from J, with 11 bases between. The entire variable domain, with the rest obtained from reference TRBV28 and TRBJ1-1, is as follows: DVKVTQSSRYLVKRTGEKVFLECVQDMDHENMFWYRQDPGLGLRLIYFSYDVKMKEKGDIPEGYSVSREKKERFSLILESASTNQTSMYLCASSLVGGDTEAFFGQGTRLTVV.

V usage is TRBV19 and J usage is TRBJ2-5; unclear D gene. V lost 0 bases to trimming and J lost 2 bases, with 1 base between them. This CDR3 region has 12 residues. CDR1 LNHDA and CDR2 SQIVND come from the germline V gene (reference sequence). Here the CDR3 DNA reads TGTGCCAGTAGTATAGATCAAGAGACCCAGTACTTC. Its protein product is CASSIDQETQYF.

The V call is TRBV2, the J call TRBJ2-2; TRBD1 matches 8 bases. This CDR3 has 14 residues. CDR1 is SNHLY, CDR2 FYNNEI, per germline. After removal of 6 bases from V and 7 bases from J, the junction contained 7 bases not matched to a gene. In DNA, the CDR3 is TGTGCCAGCAGACCGGGACAGGCGATCGGGGAGCTGTTTTTT. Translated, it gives CASRPGQAIGELFF.